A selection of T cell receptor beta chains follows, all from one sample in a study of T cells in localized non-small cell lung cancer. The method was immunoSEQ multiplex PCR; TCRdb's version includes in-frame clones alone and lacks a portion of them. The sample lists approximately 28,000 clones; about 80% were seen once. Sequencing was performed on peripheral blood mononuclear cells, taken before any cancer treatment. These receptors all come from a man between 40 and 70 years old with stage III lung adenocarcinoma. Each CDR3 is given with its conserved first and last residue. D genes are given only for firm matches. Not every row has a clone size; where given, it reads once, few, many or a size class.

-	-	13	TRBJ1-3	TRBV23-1	TGCGCCAGCACGGCTCTTAGGGGAAACACCATATATTTT	CASTALRGNTIYF
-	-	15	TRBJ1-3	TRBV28	TGTGCCAGCAGTTTACTCGGGAGTCCAGGAAACACCATATATTTT	CASSLLGSPGNTIYF
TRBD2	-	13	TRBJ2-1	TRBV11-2	TGTGCCAGCAGACTAGCGGGGTACAATGAGCAGTTCTTC	CASRLAGYNEQFF
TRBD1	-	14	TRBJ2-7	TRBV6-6	TGTGCCAGCATAGTCGGGACAGGGGGTGGCGAGCAGTACTTC	CASIVGTGGGEQYF
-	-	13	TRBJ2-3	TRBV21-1	TGTGCCAGCGGGGACCAGGCCACAGATACGCAGTATTTT	CASGDQATDTQYF
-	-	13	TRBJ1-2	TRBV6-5	TGTGCCAGCAGTACCTCTCCAGGGGTTGGCTACACCTTC	CASSTSPGVGYTF
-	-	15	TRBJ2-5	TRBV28	TGTGCCAGCAGTTTGACAGACAGGATCAAAGAGACCCAGTACTTC	CASSLTDRIKETQYF
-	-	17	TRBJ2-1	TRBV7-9	TGTGCCAGCAGCTTCTCTCTCGGCGGGGGCGCCTCCAATGAGCAGTTCTTC	CASSFSLGGGASNEQFF
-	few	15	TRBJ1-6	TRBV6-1	TGTGCCAGCAAGCGATCCGGGACGTCGGATTCACCCCTCCACTTT	CASKRSGTSDSPLHF
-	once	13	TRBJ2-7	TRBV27	TGTGCCAGCAGTCCGCATCTAGTATACGAGCAGTACTTC	CASSPHLVYEQYF
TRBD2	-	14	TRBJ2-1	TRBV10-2	TGCGCCAGCAGTGGGACTAGCCTTTATGGTGAGCAGTTCTTC	CASSGTSLYGEQFF
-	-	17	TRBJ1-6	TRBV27	TGTGCCAGCAGCTCCAGCCCCACTAGCTCCTATAATTCACCCCTCCACTTT	CASSSSPTSSYNSPLHF
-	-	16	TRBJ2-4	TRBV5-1	TGCGCCAGCAGCTTGGGGCACCAAGTAGCCAAAAACATTCAGTACTTC	CASSLGHQVAKNIQYF
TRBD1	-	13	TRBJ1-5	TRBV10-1	TGCGCCACGGGACAGGGGGCCAATCAGCCCCAGCATTTT	CATGQGANQPQHF
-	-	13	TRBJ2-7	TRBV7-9	TGTGCCAGCAGCCCATTCGACAGCTACGAGCAGTACTTC	CASSPFDSYEQYF
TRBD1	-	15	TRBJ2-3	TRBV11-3	TGTGCCAGCAGCTTGGGACAGGTCGAGGAGGATACGCAGTATTTT	CASSLGQVEEDTQYF
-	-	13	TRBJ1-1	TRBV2	TGTGCCAGCAGATTACAGGGGAACACTGAAGCTTTCTTT	CASRLQGNTEAFF
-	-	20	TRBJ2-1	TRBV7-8	TGTGCCAGCAGCAAAGAATGGGACACCGGGACTTCCCGCTCCTACAATGAGCAGTTCTTC	CASSKEWDTGTSRSYNEQFF